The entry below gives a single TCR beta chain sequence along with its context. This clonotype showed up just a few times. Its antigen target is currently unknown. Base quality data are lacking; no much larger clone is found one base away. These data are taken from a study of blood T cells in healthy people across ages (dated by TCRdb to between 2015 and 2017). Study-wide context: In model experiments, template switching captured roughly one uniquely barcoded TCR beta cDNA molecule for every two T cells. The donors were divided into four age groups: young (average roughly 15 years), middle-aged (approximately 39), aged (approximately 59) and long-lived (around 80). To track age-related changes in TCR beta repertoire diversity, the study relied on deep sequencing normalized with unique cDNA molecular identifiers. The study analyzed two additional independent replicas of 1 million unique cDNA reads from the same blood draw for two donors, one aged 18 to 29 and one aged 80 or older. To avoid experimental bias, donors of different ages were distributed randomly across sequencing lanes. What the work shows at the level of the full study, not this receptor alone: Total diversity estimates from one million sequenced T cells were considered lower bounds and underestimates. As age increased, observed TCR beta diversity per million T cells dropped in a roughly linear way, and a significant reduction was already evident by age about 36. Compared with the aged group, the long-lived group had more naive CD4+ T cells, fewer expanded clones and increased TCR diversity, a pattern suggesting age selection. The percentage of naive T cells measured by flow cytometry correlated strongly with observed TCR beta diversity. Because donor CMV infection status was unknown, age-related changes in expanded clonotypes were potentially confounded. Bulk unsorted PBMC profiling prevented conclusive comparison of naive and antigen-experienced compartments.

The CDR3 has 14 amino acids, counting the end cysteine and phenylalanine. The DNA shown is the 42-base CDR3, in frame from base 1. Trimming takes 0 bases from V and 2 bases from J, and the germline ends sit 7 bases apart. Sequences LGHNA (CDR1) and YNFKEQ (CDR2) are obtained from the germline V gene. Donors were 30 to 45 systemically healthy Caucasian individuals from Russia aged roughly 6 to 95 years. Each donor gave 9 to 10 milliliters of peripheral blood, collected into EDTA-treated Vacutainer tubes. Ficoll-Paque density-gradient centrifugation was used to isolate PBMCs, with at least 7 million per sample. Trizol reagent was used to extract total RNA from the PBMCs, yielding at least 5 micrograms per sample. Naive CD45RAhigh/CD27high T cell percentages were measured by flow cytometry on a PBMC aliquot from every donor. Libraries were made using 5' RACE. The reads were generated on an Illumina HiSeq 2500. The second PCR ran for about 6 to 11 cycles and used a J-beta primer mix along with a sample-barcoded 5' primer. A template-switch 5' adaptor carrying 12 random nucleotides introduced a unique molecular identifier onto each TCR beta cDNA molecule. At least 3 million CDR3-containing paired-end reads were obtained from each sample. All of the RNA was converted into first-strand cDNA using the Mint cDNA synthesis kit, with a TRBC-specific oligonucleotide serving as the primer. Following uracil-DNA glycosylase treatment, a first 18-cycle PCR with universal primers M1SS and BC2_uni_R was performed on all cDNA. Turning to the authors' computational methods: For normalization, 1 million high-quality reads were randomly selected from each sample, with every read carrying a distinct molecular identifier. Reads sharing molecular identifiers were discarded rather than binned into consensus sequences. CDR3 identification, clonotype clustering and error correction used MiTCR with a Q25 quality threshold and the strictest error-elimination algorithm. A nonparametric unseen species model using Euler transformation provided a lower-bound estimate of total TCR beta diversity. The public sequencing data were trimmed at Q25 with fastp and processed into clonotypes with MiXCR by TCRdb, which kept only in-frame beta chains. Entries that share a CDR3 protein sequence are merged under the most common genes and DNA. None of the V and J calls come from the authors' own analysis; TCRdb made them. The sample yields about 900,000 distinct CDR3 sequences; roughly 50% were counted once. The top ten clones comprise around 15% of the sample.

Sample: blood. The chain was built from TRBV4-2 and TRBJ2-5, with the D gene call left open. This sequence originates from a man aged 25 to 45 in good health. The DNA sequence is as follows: TGTGCCAGCAGCCAAGATAAGATACAAGAGACCCAGTACTTC. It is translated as CASSQDKIQETQYF.